Sequencing of this T cell receptor beta chain was carried out in a study of blood T cell repertoires in COVID-19. About the research overall: From the United States, Italy and Spain came samples of acute and convalescent COVID-19.

This table comes from immunoSEQ multiplex PCR, and its TCRdb copy is limited to in-frame clones, with some not included. The sample has roughly 200,000 clones, 85% seen once; the top ten hold roughly a sixth. The CDR3 consists of 14 residues. Germline V gene lookup returns CDR1 LGHDT and CDR2 YNNKEL (reference sequence). About this clone: At one end the junction does not follow the germline gene, possibly because of a read error.

Researchers sorted participants into cohorts using their self-reported clinical history. Two negative PCRs, clearance, or symptom resolution were required of recovered Cohort 3 donors. Source material: PBMCs or T cells enriched from blood (not recorded which). The rearrangement links TRBV3-1 (or the pseudogene TRBV3-2) to TRBJ1-1; 7 positions match TRBD1. The sequence was obtained from a man aged 40-49 years who had recovered from COVID-19. The CDR3 nucleotides read TGTGCCAGCTGCCAGGGACAGATGAACACTGAAGCTTTCTTT. Translating it yields CASCQGQMNTEAFF.